This T cell receptor (beta chain) was profiled in a study of T cell responses to AZD1222 COVID-19 vaccine. The CDR3 covers 15 residues. With V trimmed by 4 bases and J by 3 bases, 6 bases remained unmatched. Germline V gene sequence: CDR1 MRHNA, CDR2 SNTAGT. Sequencing used immunoSEQ multiplex PCR; TCRdb keeps in-frame clones, though not all of them. The sample has about 140,000 clones; roughly 92% are singletons. General study findings and limits: With dominance at 160-218 and 743-854, vaccine-associated CD4 TCRs spanned spike. Donors skewed white British and female; clonal diversity was possibly underestimated.

Of note for this clone: Its cognate antigen is unknown.

The source was peripheral blood, collected on day 0 of AZD1222 vaccination. The TCR was taken from an adult in good health. The chain uses TRBV6-4 and TRBJ2-1; 7 bases map to TRBD1. The CDR3 DNA follows: TGTGCCAGCAGTGCTGAGGGGGACAGCTACAATGAGCAGTTCTTC. Its protein is CASSAEGDSYNEQFF.